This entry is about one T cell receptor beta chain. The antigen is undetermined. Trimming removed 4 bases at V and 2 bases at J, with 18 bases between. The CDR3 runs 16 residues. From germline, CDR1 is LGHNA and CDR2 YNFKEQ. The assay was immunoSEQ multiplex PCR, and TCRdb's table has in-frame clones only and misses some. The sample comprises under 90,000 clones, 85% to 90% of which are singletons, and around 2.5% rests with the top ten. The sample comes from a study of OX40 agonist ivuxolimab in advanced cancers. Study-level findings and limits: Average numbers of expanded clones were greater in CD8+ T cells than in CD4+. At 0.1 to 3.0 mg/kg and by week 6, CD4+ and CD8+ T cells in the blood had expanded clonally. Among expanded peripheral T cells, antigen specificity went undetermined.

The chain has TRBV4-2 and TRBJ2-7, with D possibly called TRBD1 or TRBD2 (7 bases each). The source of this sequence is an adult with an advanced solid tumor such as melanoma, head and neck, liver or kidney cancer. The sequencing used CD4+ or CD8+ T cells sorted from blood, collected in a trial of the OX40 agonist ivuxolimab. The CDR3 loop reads CASSRPLTGRAYEQYF. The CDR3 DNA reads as TGTGCCAGCAGCCGCCCGTTGACAGGGAGGGCCTACGAGCAGTACTTC.